These 25 T cell receptor beta chains came from one sample sequenced in a study of T cell repertoires in cytomegalovirus infection. No antigen has been assigned to these receptors. TCRdb itself ran the reads through MiXCR, one entry per CDR3 protein. The sample consists of some 920,000 distinct CDR3 sequences, around 30% of them appearing once. The material sequenced was cultured CD8+ T cells from PBMCs, taken from culture after CMV antigen stimulation. These receptors were collected from a human donor in good health (CMV status not recorded). Some clones in this sample may be carry-over from other donors' samples.

This chain joins TRBV12-3 or TRBV12-4 and TRBJ1-2; weak D call: TRBD1 (6 bases). The CDR3 contains 13 residues. The V end was cut by 5 bases, the J end by 6 bases, with 13 bases between. In DNA form, the CDR3 reads TGTGCCAGCAGTCGGACAGTCTGGGATGGCTACACCTTC. Amino acid sequence: CASSRTVWDGYTF.

This clonotype was counted many times. This rearrangement joins TRBV12-3 or TRBV12-4 to TRBJ1-2; the match to TRBD1 covers 9 bases. Unmatched junction bases numbered 7, after V lost 4 bases and J lost 4 bases. The CDR3 has 15 amino acids. The CDR3 DNA follows: TGTGCCAGCAGTTCGCGCGGACAGGGGTTCTATGGCTACACCTTC. This gives the protein CASSSRGQGFYGYTF.

This clonotype was seen a handful of times. The chain combines TRBV14 with TRBJ1-6, with TRBD1 identical over 9 bases. The J segment lost 2 bases and the V segment lost 1 base, leaving 9 bases of the junction unmatched. The CDR3 runs 19 residues. CDR1 is SGHDN, CDR2 FVKESK, per germline. Written as DNA, the CDR3 is TGTGCCAGCAGCCAAGCCAGCCGGGACAGGGAAACCTATAATTCACCCCTCCACTTT. Residues: CASSQASRDRETYNSPLHF.

V and J are TRBV13 and TRBJ1-3; D not resolved. This CDR3 has 14 amino acids. Germline V gene lookup returns CDR1 PRHDT and CDR2 FYEKMQ (reference sequence). Trimming pared 0 bases from V and 8 bases from J, leaving 11 bases between. CDR3 sequence reads: CASSLGRPRDTIYF. The DNA for the CDR3 is TGTGCCAGCAGCTTAGGCCGCCCGCGGGACACCATATATTTT.

This clonotype has ten or more counts. The chain couples TRBV7-2 to TRBJ2-7; tentatively, D is TRBD1 (6 bases). The CDR3 totals 14 residues. Germline assignment: CDR1 SGHTA and CDR2 FQGNSA. The ends were cut back, 3 bases at V and 6 bases at J, with 15 bases in the middle. The CDR3, as DNA: TGTGCCAGCAGCTTGAACAGGGAACTCGGCGAGCAGTACGTC. Translation: CASSLNRELGEQYV.

This clonotype was found a few times. A read error may account for a junction end that differs from germline. The chain is built from TRBV7-3 and TRBJ2-1; 16 nucleotides agree with TRBD2. The germline gives CDR1 SGHTA, CDR2 FQGTGA. The CDR3 length is 20 residues. CDR3 residues: CASSLTPGLAGGGSYNEQFF. CDR3 nucleotide sequence: TGTGCCAGCAGCCTAACCCCGGGACTAGCGGGGGGGGGCTCCTACAATGAGCAGTTCTTC.

V usage is TRBV7-8 and J usage is TRBJ2-1; D gene uncertain. With 4 bases removed from V and 3 bases from J, the gap between germline ends came to 10 bases. This CDR3 region has 14 residues. Germline CDR1 is SGHVS and CDR2 is FQNEAQ. The DNA for the CDR3 is TGTGCCAGCAGCTCCCTACCGGACTACAATGAGCAGTTCTTC. Protein sequence: CASSSLPDYNEQFF.

As concerns this clonotype: One end of the junction fails to match germline, which may point to a read error. This chain links TRBV7-6 with TRBJ1-6, with 8 bases matching TRBD1. This CDR3 region has 17 residues. Per germline, CDR1 SGHVS and CDR2 FNYEAQ. In DNA, the CDR3 is TGTGCCAGCAGCCCGGGACAGGCGCCCTCCTATAATCCACCCCTCCACTTT. Its translation: CASSPGQAPSYNPPLHF. Supplemented by reference TRBV7-6 and TRBJ1-6, the full variable domain reads GAGVSQSPRYKVTKRGQDVALRCDPISGHVSLYWYRQALGQGPEFLTYFNYEAQQDKSGLPNDRFSAERPEGSISTLTIQRTEQRDSAMYRCASSPGQAPSYNPPLHFGNGTRLTVT.

V gene TRBV6-4 combines with J gene TRBJ2-3, with 7 bases identical to TRBD2. The J segment lost 1 base and the V segment lost 2 bases, leaving 12 bases of the junction unmatched. The V gene's germline CDR1 is MRHNA and CDR2 SNTAGT. This CDR3 comprises 18 residues. The DNA for the CDR3 is TGTGCCAGCAGTGACAGGGTCCTTGGCGGGGGAGGCACAGATACGCAGTATTTT. Translated, it gives CASSDRVLGGGGTDTQYF.

In DNA form, the CDR3 reads TGTGCCAGCAGTTACTCTCACGGGGATTTCGGGAATGAGCAGTTCTTC. Amino acids: CASSYSHGDFGNEQFF. This sequence joins TRBV6-5 and TRBJ2-1; the D gene is possibly TRBD2 (5 bases). Germline V gene sequence: CDR1 MNHEY, CDR2 SVGAGI. The CDR3 runs 16 residues. Between the trimmed V and J ends, which lost 0 bases and 7 bases, there was a span of 16 bases.

The J gene is TRBJ1-4, the V gene TRBV19; D gene ambiguous. From germline, CDR1 is LNHDA and CDR2 SQIVND (reference sequence). The CDR3 extends over 17 amino acids. Trimming took off 5 bases at V and 0 bases at J, with 16 bases between the two ends. DNA of the CDR3: TGTGCCAGTAGTGTTCCCGGCGGGAGCGCAACTAATGAAAAACTGTTTTTT. Its protein is CASSVPGGSATNEKLFF. The full variable domain, with the rest looked up from reference TRBV19 and TRBJ1-4, is DGGITQSPKYLFRKEGQNVTLSCEQNLNHDAMYWYRQDPGQGLRLIYYSQIVNDFQKGDIAEGYSVSREKKESFPLTVTSAQKNPTAFYLCASSVPGGSATNEKLFFGSGTQLSVL.

The sample holds a few counts of this clonotype. The chain recombines TRBV7-9 with TRBJ1-6; a possible D gene is TRBD1 (6 bases). V was cut by 7 bases and J by 7 bases, with 14 bases left in between. The CDR3 is made up of 14 amino acids. Germline CDR1 reads SEHNR; CDR2 reads FQNEAQ (reference sequence). CDR3 in DNA: TGTGCCAGCAAAACCGGGACAAGGAATTCACCCCTCCACTTT. Protein sequence: CASKTGTRNSPLHF.

The V gene is TRBV6-2 or TRBV6-3, the J gene TRBJ2-5; maybe TRBD2 (7 bases). This CDR3 region has 14 residues. The V and J ends lost 7 bases and 3 bases respectively, with 15 bases between them. Germline V gives CDR1 MNHEY, CDR2 SVGEGT. The CDR3 bases are TGTGCCAGCACCCAGGGGAGGGGAGAAGAGACCCAGTACTTC. The encoded protein is CASTQGRGEETQYF.

This clonotype occurred a few times. The genes are TRBV7-9 and TRBJ1-4; 8 bases line up with TRBD1. The CDR3 spans 18 residues. The germline V gene encodes CDR1 SEHNR and CDR2 FQNEAQ (reference sequence). V was clipped by 2 bases and J by 0 bases; unmatched bases: 8. CDR3 region: CASSLFGQGRATNEKLFF. CDR3 DNA sequence: TGTGCCAGCAGCTTATTCGGACAGGGACGAGCAACTAATGAAAAACTGTTTTTT.

This clonotype has ten or more counts. The chain uses TRBV15 and TRBJ2-2, with 12 bases matching TRBD2. Germline assignment: CDR1 LNHNV and CDR2 YYDKDF (reference sequence). This CDR3 spans 17 amino acids. With 0 bases clipped from V and 4 bases from J, the junction kept 3 bases outside the gene matches. The CDR3 protein is CATSREASGGATGELFF. CDR3 DNA sequence: TGTGCCACCAGCAGAGAGGCTAGCGGGGGGGCCACCGGGGAGCTGTTTTTT.

In DNA, the CDR3 is TGTGCCAGCAGCCCCGGACAGAGCGCCTACGAGCAGTACGTC. Translation gives CASSPGQSAYEQYV. This rearrangement joins TRBV28 to TRBJ2-7; D is perhaps TRBD1 (6 bases). In germline, CDR1 is MDHEN, CDR2 SYDVKM. This CDR3 is 14 amino acids long. Trimming removed 6 bases from V and 2 bases from J, with 14 bases in between.

This clonotype has a handful of counts. The gene calls are TRBV5-4 and TRBJ2-3; D could derive from TRBD1 or TRBD2 (5 bases each). The CDR3 extends over 16 amino acids. Looked up from germline, CDR1 is SGHNT and CDR2 is YYREEE (reference sequence). The germline V and J ends were trimmed by 3 bases and 7 bases, with 21 bases remaining between them. CDR3 amino acids: CASSYARDPIDNTQYF. Written as DNA, the CDR3 is TGTGCCAGCAGCTACGCGAGGGACCCGATCGATAATACGCAGTATTTT.

The chain joins TRBV6-1 to TRBJ2-3, with 7 bases fitting TRBD1. The V segment lost 6 bases and the J segment 13 bases; nucleotides outside the gene matches: 16. This CDR3 is built from 14 residues. Germline CDR1 and CDR2: MNHNS and SASEGT. The CDR3 DNA reads TGTGCCAGCAGCCTGGACAGGCCCGGGTCAACAGAGTATTTT. Translating it yields CASSLDRPGSTEYF.

The J gene is TRBJ1-5, the V gene TRBV9, with D possibly being TRBD1 (5 bases). CDR1 is SGDLS, CDR2 YYNGEE, per germline. Deletions cut 0 bases from V and 3 bases from J, with 10 bases between. This CDR3 contains 15 residues. DNA of the CDR3: TGTGCCAGCAGCGTAGTAACAGGACTCAATCAGCCCCAGCATTTT. As protein: CASSVVTGLNQPQHF.

This chain joins TRBV7-9 and TRBJ1-3, with a possible D match to TRBD1 (6 bases). The V and J ends lost 5 bases and 4 bases respectively, with 21 bases between them. The CDR3 loop spans 17 amino acids. Germline-derived CDR1 and CDR2 are SEHNR and FQNEAQ (reference sequence). CDR3 in DNA: TGTGCCAGCAGCGTACCCCCCTCGGGGGCCGGGGGAAACACCATATATTTT. It specifies CASSVPPSGAGGNTIYF. Together with reference TRBV7-9 and TRBJ1-3, the CDR3 gives the full variable domain: DTGVSQNPRHKITKRGQNVTFRCDPISEHNRLYWYRQTLGQGPEFLTYFQNEAQLEKSRLLSDRFSAERPKGSFSTLEIQRTEQGDSAMYLCASSVPPSGAGGNTIYFGEGSWLTVV.

This chain joins TRBV29-1 and TRBJ1-4; TRBD1 agrees at 8 bases. Trimming removed 7 bases from V and 5 bases from J; junction bases left unmatched: 9. The CDR3 loop spans 14 amino acids. Germline loops: CDR1 SQVTM, CDR2 ANQGSEA. In nucleotides, the CDR3 is TGCAGCGCCGATGCCGGGACAGGAAATGAAAAACTGTTTTTT. The encoded protein is CSADAGTGNEKLFF. The full variable domain, with the rest looked up from reference TRBV29-1 and TRBJ1-4, is SAVISQKPSRDICQRGTSLTIQCQVDSQVTMMFWYRQQPGQSLTLIATANQGSEATYESGFVIDKFPISRPNLTFSTLTVSNMSPEDSSIYLCSADAGTGNEKLFFGSGTQLSVL.

The chain recombines TRBV5-6 with TRBJ2-3; the match to TRBD1 covers 10 bases. The CDR3 is 17 amino acids. The V and J ends lost 4 bases and 5 bases, in that order; junction bases with no gene match: 13. Germline V CDR1 and CDR2: SGHDT, YYEEEE. DNA for the CDR3: TGTGCCAGCAGCACCCCCGGACAGGGGGGAACTTTAGATACGCAGTATTTT. Residues: CASSTPGQGGTLDTQYF.

The chain recombines TRBV5-4 with TRBJ1-1; possible D gene TRBD1, 6 bases. Germline-derived CDR1 and CDR2 are SGHNT and YYREEE (reference sequence). Trimming removed 4 bases at V and 0 bases at J, with 19 bases between. This CDR3 contains 17 residues. The CDR3 nucleotides are TGTGCCAGCAGCGCCCGGGACACCAATCCAGTGAACACTGAAGCTTTCTTT. Protein product: CASSARDTNPVNTEAFF.

The chain has TRBV27 and TRBJ1-4, with D uncertain. The CDR3 is 15 amino acids. CDR1 is MNHEY and CDR2 is SMNVEV in the germline V gene (reference sequence). V lost 6 bases to trimming and J lost 3 bases, with 14 bases between them. The CDR3 spells CASRRARVPNEKLFF. The CDR3 DNA is TGTGCCAGCAGGCGAGCCAGAGTGCCTAATGAAAAACTGTTTTTT. The entire variable domain, with the rest obtained from reference TRBV27 and TRBJ1-4, is as follows: EAQVTQNPRYLITVTGKKLTVTCSQNMNHEYMSWYRQDPGLGLRQIYYSMNVEVTDKGDVPEGYKVSRKEKRNFPLILESPSPNQTSLYFCASRRARVPNEKLFFGSGTQLSVL.

In its sample, this clonotype was seen a few times. The chain has TRBV12-5 and TRBJ1-2; D unclear. The CDR3 is made up of 13 amino acids. The V and J ends lost 6 bases and 2 bases respectively, with 10 bases between them. Germline values: CDR1 LGHNT, CDR2 FRNRAP. CDR3 protein: CASGPTGNYGYTF. DNA of the CDR3: TGTGCTAGTGGGCCGACGGGGAACTATGGCTACACCTTC.